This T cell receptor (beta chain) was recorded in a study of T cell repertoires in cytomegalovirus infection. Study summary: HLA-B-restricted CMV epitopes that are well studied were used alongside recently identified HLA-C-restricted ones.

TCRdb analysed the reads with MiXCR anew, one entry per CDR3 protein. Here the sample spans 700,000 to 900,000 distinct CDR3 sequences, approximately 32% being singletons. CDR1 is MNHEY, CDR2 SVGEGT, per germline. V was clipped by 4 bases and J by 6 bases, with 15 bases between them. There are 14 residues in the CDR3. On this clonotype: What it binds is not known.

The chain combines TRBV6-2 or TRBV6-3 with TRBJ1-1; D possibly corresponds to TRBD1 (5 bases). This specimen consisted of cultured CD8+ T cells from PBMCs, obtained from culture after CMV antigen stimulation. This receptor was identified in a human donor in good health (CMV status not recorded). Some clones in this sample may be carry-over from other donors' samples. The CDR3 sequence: CASSFRASMAEAFF. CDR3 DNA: TGTGCCAGCAGTTTCAGGGCCTCGATGGCTGAAGCTTTCTTT.